This T cell receptor beta chain was retrieved from a study of blood T cell repertoires in COVID-19 (TCRdb year 2020). About the study as a whole: Samples from collaborators originated in the United States, Italy and Spain and spanned both the acute and convalescent phases of COVID-19. The material from the prospective study consisted of cDNA or gDNA derived from T cells, B-cell-depleted T cells, or PBMCs. The dataset comprised deeply sampled blood TCRbeta repertoires from subjects exposed to, actively infected with, or recovered from COVID-19. The repertoires were made available in a free public database intended to serve as a resource for research on the immune response to SARS-CoV-2. The samples were drawn from the first 160 participants of the ongoing ImmuneRACE study and from over 950 subjects provided by 6 global collaborators. A de-identified subject ID, COVID-19 status, age in years and sex were almost always included in the sample metadata. Where available, HLA class I and class II types were taken from metadata supplied by the sample provider and were not determined by assay-based typing.

Collaborating institutions collected whole blood in K2EDTA tubes following their own protocols. Collaborator samples were shipped for TCRbeta analysis as frozen whole blood, isolated PBMCs, or DNA extracted from either sample type. In regard to this clone: Its antigen is unknown. Per-base qualities were not stored, and no clone one base away is much larger.

Broader findings and caveats from the paper: The amount of clinical and demographic metadata varied by source and participant and was provided uncurated.

Ends trimmed: V by 7 bases, J by 3 bases; bases unmatched to a gene: 11. Via the germline V gene, CDR1 is MDHEN and CDR2 SYDVKM. The CDR3 spans 17 residues, from the cysteine through the phenylalanine. CDR3 DNA is the only sequence kept; it has 51 bases, read in frame from the first base. The immunoSEQ Assay, a bias-controlled multiplex PCR, was used to amplify TCRbeta CDR3 regions from genomic DNA. The authors' pipeline ran thus. Within the assay, amplification of reference gene primers was used to estimate how many nucleated cells each sample contained. Sequence reads were collapsed and filtered to measure the absolute abundance of every unique TCRbeta CDR3 rearrangement. For each sample, productive Simpson clonality was calculated as the square root of Simpson's diversity index across productive rearrangements. Imported from immuneACCESS, the table was reduced by TCRdb to in-frame sequences with V and J called. These copies leave out some clones; in studies compared against another copy, an unresolved V gene accounts for under half, and the cause of the remainder is not known. V, J and clone size reflect that table, while D and trimming were determined from the DNA. The table for this sample lists over 300,000 clones; around 86% of them were counted only once. The ten largest clones take up under 2% of the sample.

The clonotype originates from a woman between 45 and 65 years old with acute or convalescent COVID-19. The sample taken for sequencing was peripheral blood. The rearranged segments are TRBV28 and TRBJ2-3; the central 12 bases match TRBD2. The CDR3 here reads CASTPGLAGGETDTQYF. The nucleotide sequence reads TGTGCCAGCACCCCAGGGCTAGCGGGAGGGGAAACAGATACGCAGTATTTT.